These 5 T cell receptor beta chains were sequenced from one sample in a study of cytomegalovirus exposure and HLA in healthy donors. Primers included in the PCR were 60 Vbeta and 13 Jbeta primers. Profiled with immunoSEQ multiplex PCR; TCRdb holds only in-frame clones, not every one. Of roughly 190,000 clones in the sample, around 80% are singletons; the top ten hold about 2%. The sample taken for sequencing was PBMCs. All receptors come from a woman aged 45-65 years in good health and CMV-seronegative.

The chain combines TRBV15 with TRBJ2-1, with 7 bases aligning to TRBD2. The germline CDR1 and CDR2 sequences are LNHNV and YYDKDF (reference sequence). V dropped 6 bases and J dropped 4; count of bases not matched to a gene: 15. The CDR3 covers 17 residues. CDR3 residues: CATRGMGDSGPYNEQFF. DNA of the CDR3: TGTGCCACCAGAGGAATGGGGGATAGCGGGCCTTACAATGAGCAGTTCTTC.

The genes are TRBV4-3 and TRBJ2-2, with TRBD1 matching 10 bases. V trimming: 1 base; J trimming: 5 bases; junction bases outside the gene matches: 1. The CDR3 is 15 residues long. Germline CDR1 and CDR2: LGHNA and YSLEER. Here the CDR3 reads CASSQAGQGTGELFF. CDR3 sequence (DNA): TGCGCCAGCAGCCAAGCGGGACAGGGGACCGGGGAGCTGTTTTTT.

The chain employs TRBV10-2 and TRBJ2-7, with D maybe TRBD2 (6 bases). Germline CDR1 WSHSY, CDR2 SAAADI. The CDR3 is 12 amino acids. Trimming stripped 6 bases from V and 7 bases from J, with 13 bases between. CDR3: CASRELGGEQYF. The CDR3 DNA reads TGCGCCAGCAGGGAACTCGGGGGAGAGCAGTACTTC.

This chain connects TRBV7-6 to TRBJ2-1; a weak D match, TRBD1 (5 bases). V was cut by 8 bases and J by 3 bases, with 11 bases left in between. The CDR3 contains 13 residues. Germline assignment: CDR1 SGHVS and CDR2 FNYEAQ. The CDR3 nucleotides read TGTGCCAGCGTAGGGCAGGGCTACAATGAGCAGTTCTTC. Its protein product is CASVGQGYNEQFF.

This clone was recorded once. V gene TRBV28 combines with J gene TRBJ1-5; TRBD1 might be the D (5 bases). Trimming cost V 5 bases and J 0 bases, with 8 bases left between them. The CDR3 sequence is 14 residues long. Germline V gene sequence: CDR1 MDHEN, CDR2 SYDVKM. In nucleotides, the CDR3 is TGTGCCAGCAGTCTGACAGTTAGCAATCAGCCCCAGCATTTT. Translating it yields CASSLTVSNQPQHF.